The present T cell receptor beta chain was sequenced within a study of response to subunit inactivated influenza vaccine. TCRdb re-called the RT-PCR reads with MiXCR, one entry per CDR3 protein. The table lists about 310,000 distinct CDR3 sequences, roughly a fifth of them singletons, with around 9.6% in the top ten. Findings and limits, study-wide: The authors suggested that few new T cells are recruited per seasonal influenza vaccination.

This clonotype was counted many times. Its target is unknown. V was clipped by 2 bases and J by 0 bases, with 7 bases between them. The V gene's germline CDR1 is SEHNR and CDR2 FQNEAQ (reference sequence). The CDR3 runs to 15 residues. The sequence was collected from a man between 50 and 69 years old who received an inactivated influenza vaccine. The source was PBMCs from blood, collected about 19 months after vaccination. The genes are TRBV7-9 and TRBJ1-4; tentative D call: TRBD1 (5 bases). The CDR3 region is CASSLQGTTNEKLFF. CDR3 DNA: TGTGCCAGCAGCTTACAGGGAACAACTAATGAAAAACTGTTTTTT.